In this sample, the clone carrying this T cell receptor beta chain turned up many times. Its specificity is unknown. These data originate in a study of molecular identifiers for immune sequencing clone quantification. Study conclusions and caveats: Barcodes shared by identical TCR molecules could lead to underestimated sizes of highly expanded clones.

Naive CD8 sequencing libraries were generated from 20,000 to 1,000,000 sorted cells, with 10%, 30% or 50% RNA as input. Naive CD8 T cells were picked out by sorting for CD8+CD4-CCR7+CD45RA+. Germline CDR1 and CDR2: SEHNR and FQNEAQ (reference sequence). This CDR3 spans 15 amino acids. Trimming cost V 1 base and J 5 bases, with 14 bases left between them. Via MiXCR, TCRdb re-called the PCR reads, giving one row per CDR3 protein. The profile covers hundreds of thousands of distinct CDR3 sequences, with about 25% appearing a single time and 0.78% taken by the ten largest. The chain employs TRBV7-9 and TRBJ2-5; D is uncertain. This sequence was found in a human donor in good health. Some libraries in this study had Jurkat cell RNA spiked in. The sequencing sample was made of naive CD8+ T cells from blood, with Jurkat cell RNA spiked in. Subset: FACS-sorted CD8+CD4-CCR7+CD45RA+ naive T cells. The CDR3 DNA reads TGTGCCAGCAGCTTAGTAGGTCTCTCGGCGGAGACCCAGTACTTC. It specifies CASSLVGLSAETQYF. The variable domain in full, completed from reference TRBV7-9 and TRBJ2-5, reads DTGVSQNPRHKITKRGQNVTFRCDPISEHNRLYWYRQTLGQGPEFLTYFQNEAQLEKSRLLSDRFSAERPKGSFSTLEIQRTEQGDSAMYLCASSLVGLSAETQYFGPGTRLLVL.